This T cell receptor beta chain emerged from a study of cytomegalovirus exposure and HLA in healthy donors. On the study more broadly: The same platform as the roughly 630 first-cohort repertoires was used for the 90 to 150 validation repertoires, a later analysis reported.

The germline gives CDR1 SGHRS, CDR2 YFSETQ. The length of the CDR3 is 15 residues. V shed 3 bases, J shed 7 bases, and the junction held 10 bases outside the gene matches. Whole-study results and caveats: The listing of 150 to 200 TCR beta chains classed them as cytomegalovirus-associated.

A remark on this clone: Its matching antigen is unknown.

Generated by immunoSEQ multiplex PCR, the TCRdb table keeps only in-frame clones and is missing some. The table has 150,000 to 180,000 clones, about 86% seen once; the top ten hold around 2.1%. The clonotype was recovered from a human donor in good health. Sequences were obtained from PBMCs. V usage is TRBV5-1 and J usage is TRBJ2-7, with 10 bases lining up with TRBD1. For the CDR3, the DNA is TGCGCCAGCAGCTCGGATCTGACAGGGGGCCGGGAGCAGTACTTC. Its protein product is CASSSDLTGGREQYF. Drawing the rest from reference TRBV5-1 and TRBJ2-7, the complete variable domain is KAGVTQTPRYLIKTRGQQVTLSCSPISGHRSVSWYQQTPGQGLQFLFEYFSETQRNKGNFPGRFSGRQFSNSRSEMNVSTLELGDSALYLCASSSDLTGGREQYFGPGTRLTVT.